This T cell receptor beta chain was observed in a study of identical twins. The CDR3 has 14 residues. The germline gives CDR1 DFQATT, CDR2 SNEGSKA (reference sequence). V was clipped by 6 bases and J by 9 bases, with 21 bases between them. TCRdb reanalysed the 5' RACE reads using MiXCR and keeps one entry per CDR3 protein. The table records 640,000 or so distinct CDR3 sequences, over 5% of them present only once. The table lists this clonotype with many counts. The antigen remains undetermined. Study findings and constraints: Possibly, invariant MAIT and iNKT cells partly confounded zero-insertion analyses. Twin-shared out-of-frame alpha sequences were enriched for low generation probability. The degree of excess twin sharing was weaker in beta out-of-frame sequences. High-abundance cord blood beta clonotypes had fewer insertions; memory repertoires showed none.

This receptor was identified in a young man in good health. Material: naive T cells sorted from blood. The chain uses TRBV20-1 and TRBJ2-1, with D possibly TRBD2 on 5 matching bases. This CDR3 is CSAGFSWTGPEQFF. In DNA, the CDR3 is TGCAGTGCGGGTTTCTCCTGGACTGGGCCTGAGCAGTTCTTC.